The 3 T cell receptor beta chains below come from one sample, sequenced in a study of cytomegalovirus exposure and HLA in healthy donors. Primers for the PCR totalled 60 Vbeta and 13 Jbeta. Libraries were prepared by immunoSEQ multiplex PCR; TCRdb keeps only in-frame clonotypes and omits some of them. Among roughly 180,000 clones listed, roughly 83% were seen once. The sample consisted of PBMCs. Receptors originate from a man younger than 45 in good health and CMV-seronegative.

The chain couples TRBV6-1 to TRBJ2-3; 10 bases align to TRBD2. The trim removed 1 base at V and 3 bases at J, leaving 4 bases unmatched. This CDR3 spans 16 amino acids. Germline V gene sequence: CDR1 MNHNS, CDR2 SASEGT. The CDR3 bases are TGTGCCAGCAGTGAAGAAGCGGGGGGGCGTACAGATACGCAGTATTTT. Translated: CASSEEAGGRTDTQYF.

The chain employs TRBV5-1 and TRBJ2-2; 7 bases are a match to TRBD2. V was pared by 5 bases and J by 6 bases, with 10 bases of the junction left unmatched. From germline, CDR1 is SGHRS and CDR2 YFSETQ. The CDR3 is 15 residues long. In DNA form, the CDR3 reads TGCGCCAGCAGAGTAATCACTAGCGCTCCCGGGGAGCTGTTTTTT. It yields the protein CASRVITSAPGELFF.

The chain uses TRBV30 and TRBJ2-1, with TRBD2 as a possible D gene (6 bases). Germline CDR1 is GTSNPN and CDR2 is SVGIG (reference sequence). The CDR3 totals 13 residues. Trimming stripped 4 bases from V and 4 bases from J, with 11 bases between. The CDR3 DNA reads TGTGCCTGGAATGGCGGGGTTTACAATGAGCAGTTCTTC. Translation gives CAWNGGVYNEQFF.